This is a list of T cell receptor beta chains from one sample in a study of identical twins. One entry per CDR3 protein, called by TCRdb with MiXCR from the 5' RACE reads. Counted here are hundreds of thousands of distinct CDR3 sequences, about 12% occurring once; the ten biggest clones make up about 1.6%. These same data were also listed under a study on yellow fever vaccine responses in identical twins.

Input material: PBMCs. Every receptor here comes from a woman aged 18-30 years in good health. Each CDR3 is given with its conserved first and last residue. A D gene is named only where the DNA matches it firmly. Where a row states a size, it is once, few, many or the class of an expanded clone; other rows omit it.

>TRBD2|.|TRBV7-9|TRBJ2-3
TGTGCCAGCAGCTTAGGGGGACTAGCGGGAGTGACAGATACGCAGTATTTT
CASSLGGLAGVTDTQYF
>.|many|TRBV24-1|TRBJ2-2
TGTGCCACCGCTTTTGGGACCGGGGAGCTGTTTTTT
CATAFGTGELFF
>TRBD1|.|TRBV4-2|TRBJ1-6
TGTGCCAGCAGCCACGGAGCAGGGGGTTCACCCCTCCACTTT
CASSHGAGGSPLHF
>TRBD1|many|TRBV12-3/TRBV12-4|TRBJ1-6
TGTGCCAGCAGCCGTTGGACAGGGGATAATTCACCCCTCCACTTT
CASSRWTGDNSPLHF
>TRBD1|few|TRBV11-2|TRBJ2-5
TGTGCCAGCAGCTTAACAGGGGCAAGGCAAGAGACCCAGTACTTC
CASSLTGARQETQYF
>.|many|TRBV5-6|TRBJ2-1
TGTGCCAGCAGCTTGAAGAGAAGCTCCTACAATGAGCAGTTCTTC
CASSLKRSSYNEQFF
>TRBD2|many|TRBV27|TRBJ2-2
TGTGCCAGCAGTTTTCAGTGGGGGAGCGGGAGGAACGGGGAGCTGTTTTTT
CASSFQWGSGRNGELFF
>.|few|TRBV7-9|TRBJ1-1
TGTGCCAGCAGCTCTAGGGCGGAATTCACTGAAGCTTTCTTT
CASSSRAEFTEAFF
>.|.|TRBV12-3/TRBV12-4|TRBJ2-3
TGTGCCAGCAGAAACAGAGCCAATACGCAGTATTTT
CASRNRANTQYF
>.|many|TRBV15|TRBJ2-5
TGTGCCACCAGCAGAGTGGCAGGGGATGAGACCCAGTACTTC
CATSRVAGDETQYF
>.|few|TRBV28|TRBJ1-2
TGTGCCAGCATTAGCCCCGGGACCGACATCTTTAACTATGGCTACACCTTC
CASISPGTDIFNYGYTF
>.|few|TRBV19|TRBJ2-5
TGTGCCAGTAGCATTGGAGACCAAGAGACCCAGTACTTC
CASSIGDQETQYF
>.|many|TRBV6-5|TRBJ2-1
TGTGCCAGCAGTTACTCGGTACCGACCCACAATGAGCAGTTCTTC
CASSYSVPTHNEQFF
>.|.|TRBV20-1|TRBJ1-6
TGCAGTGCTACGGGACCAGGGGATAATTCACCCCTCCACTTT
CSATGPGDNSPLHF
>.|few|TRBV12-3/TRBV12-4|TRBJ2-1
TGTGCCAGCAGTTTTCTCGGGGAACATGAGCAGTTCTTC
CASSFLGEHEQFF
>TRBD2|many|TRBV4-1|TRBJ2-7
TGCGCCAGCAGCCAAGGGACTAGCGGGGTGTACGAGCAGTACTTC
CASSQGTSGVYEQYF
>.|.|TRBV27|TRBJ1-2
TGTGCCAGCAGTCCGAGGGGCCTAAGCTATGGCTACACCTTC
CASSPRGLSYGYTF
>.|many|TRBV20-1|TRBJ2-2
TGCAGTGCTAGGGACACCCTCACCGGGGAGCTGTTTTTT
CSARDTLTGELFF
>.|few|TRBV3-1|TRBJ2-5
TGTGCCAGCAGCCAAGATGTCGGGTCGACGCCTGAGACCCAGTACTTC
CASSQDVGSTPETQYF
>.|few|TRBV7-9|TRBJ2-1
TGTGCCAGGGACTACGCGGACTCCTACAATGAGCAGTTCTTC
CARDYADSYNEQFF
>.|few|TRBV27|TRBJ2-5
TGTGCCAGCAGGGCCTTGGGTCCCCAAGAGACCCAGTACTTC
CASRALGPQETQYF
>TRBD1|few|TRBV20-1|TRBJ2-5
TGCAGTGCTTACGGGACAGGGAAGGCGACCCAGTACTTC
CSAYGTGKATQYF
>.|.|TRBV29-1|TRBJ2-5
TGCAGCGTTGACGGGTACCAAGAGACCCAGTACTTC
CSVDGYQETQYF
>TRBD2|few|TRBV6-2/TRBV6-3|TRBJ2-3
TGTGCCAGCAGCTTTCCAACGGGACTAGCGGGGGGTTCACGCACAGATACGCAGTATTTT
CASSFPTGLAGGSRTDTQYF
>TRBD2|few|TRBV12-3/TRBV12-4|TRBJ2-1
TGTGCCAGCAGTTTTAGCGGGAGGGCCTTTGAGCAGTTCTTC
CASSFSGRAFEQFF
>TRBD2|.|TRBV10-2|TRBJ2-5
TGCGCCAGCAGTGAGTCTAGCGGGATAGGGGAGACCCAGTACTTC
CASSESSGIGETQYF
>.|.|TRBV7-2|TRBJ1-4
TGTGCCAGCAGTCGACCCCGGGCTAATGAAAAACTGTTTTTT
CASSRPRANEKLFF
>TRBD2|.|TRBV20-1|TRBJ2-1
TGCAGTGCTAGTCGACTAGCGGGAGGGGGGGAGCAGTTCTTC
CSASRLAGGGEQFF
>.|many|TRBV14|TRBJ2-3
TGTGCCAGCAGCCAAGCCCGCACAGATACGCAGTATTTT
CASSQARTDTQYF
>.|.|TRBV12-3/TRBV12-4|TRBJ2-2
TGTGCCAGCAGTTCTGCGTGGTCGGGCGGGTACACCGGGGAGCTGTTTTTT
CASSSAWSGGYTGELFF
>TRBD1|many|TRBV5-1|TRBJ2-1
TGCGCCAGCAGCCCCAACCCGGGACAGGGTTCATGGGAGCAGTTCTTC
CASSPNPGQGSWEQFF
>.|.|TRBV20-1|TRBJ2-7
TGCAGTGCTGAAGATCTGGACGACTCCTACGAGCAGTACTTC
CSAEDLDDSYEQYF
>.|.|TRBV20-1|TRBJ2-1
TGCAGTGCTACTGAGGGACTTTACAATGAGCAGTTCTTC
CSATEGLYNEQFF
>.|.|TRBV20-1|TRBJ2-1
TGCAGTGCGGTAGGGGGTAGGAGCTCCTACAATGAGCAGTTCTTC
CSAVGGRSSYNEQFF
>TRBD1|few|TRBV2|TRBJ1-1
TGTGCCAGCAGCTGGACAGGGTCTGAGAACACTGAAGCTTTCTTT
CASSWTGSENTEAFF
>.|many|TRBV11-3|TRBJ2-1
TGTGCCAGCACCCTAAACAATGAGCAGTTCTTC
CASTLNNEQFF
>TRBD1|.|TRBV4-1|TRBJ2-1
TGCGCCAGCAGCCAAGGGGGGACAGGGCTTCCTAATGAGCAGTTCTTC
CASSQGGTGLPNEQFF
>.|.|TRBV6-2/TRBV6-3|TRBJ2-5
TGTGCCAGCCACGTACTGGGGGAATCAGAGACCCAGTACTTC
CASHVLGESETQYF
>.|few|TRBV6-1|TRBJ2-3
TGTGCCAGCAGGGGGTGGGCGCCAGATACGCAGTATTTT
CASRGWAPDTQYF
>TRBD2|few|TRBV11-2|TRBJ2-3
TGTGCCAGCAGCTTAGGGCGGGGGGGCGGCACAGATACGCAGTATTTT
CASSLGRGGGTDTQYF
>.|few|TRBV5-1|TRBJ2-3
TGCGCCAGCAGCTACCCAAGGGGGGAGACCACAGATACGCAGTATTTT
CASSYPRGETTDTQYF
>.|.|TRBV28|TRBJ1-2
TGTGCCAGCAGTAACGACAGGTTTGACTATGGCTACACCTTC
CASSNDRFDYGYTF
>TRBD1|few|TRBV20-1|TRBJ2-3
TGCAGTGCCCCGAGGGGACAGACAGATACGCAGTATTTT
CSAPRGQTDTQYF
>.|many|TRBV15|TRBJ2-1
TGTGCCACCAGCAGAGATCGAGATGAATATGAGCAGTTCTTC
CATSRDRDEYEQFF
>TRBD2|.|TRBV24-1|TRBJ2-1
TGTGCCACCAGTGATGCCACCCGACTAGCGGGATTATACAATGAGCAGTTCTTC
CATSDATRLAGLYNEQFF
>TRBD1|few|TRBV19|TRBJ2-5
TGTGCCAGTAGTATGAACAGGGGGCAGGAGACCCAGTACTTC
CASSMNRGQETQYF
>.|few|TRBV20-1|TRBJ2-2
TGCAGTGCTAAACGGGGGTCCGGGACCGGGGAGCTGTTTTTT
CSAKRGSGTGELFF
>.|few|TRBV25-1|TRBJ2-5
TGTGCCAGCAGTGAAGGCCAGGGAATTGGAGAGACCCAGTACTTC
CASSEGQGIGETQYF
>TRBD2|many|TRBV12-3/TRBV12-4|TRBJ2-2
TGTGCCAGCAGTTCCCAGACTAGCAGGACCGGGGAGCTGTTTTTT
CASSSQTSRTGELFF
>.|.|TRBV6-1|TRBJ1-3
TGTGCCAGCAGCTTCTTATCTAAGGGAACTTCTGGAAACACCATATATTTT
CASSFLSKGTSGNTIYF
>.|.|TRBV5-1|TRBJ2-3
TGCGCCAGCAGCTTGGGGGGGGCCGGGGCAGATACGCAGTATTTT
CASSLGGAGADTQYF
>.|.|TRBV28|TRBJ2-5
TGTGCCAGCAGACCTCCCACTATGGTGACCCAGTACTTC
CASRPPTMVTQYF
>.|few|TRBV7-2|TRBJ2-7
TGTGCCAGCAGACGACACCTCGAGCAGTACTTC
CASRRHLEQYF
>TRBD1|.|TRBV4-1|TRBJ2-2
TGCGCCAGCAGGGAACAGGGGCTGGCCGGGGAGCTGTTTTTT
CASREQGLAGELFF
>.|few|TRBV27|TRBJ2-1
TGTGCCAGCAGGGCTCGGGACTGGCACTACAATGAGCAGTTCTTC
CASRARDWHYNEQFF